This TCR beta chain was observed in a study of blood T cell repertoires in COVID-19. Study details: COVID-19 samples from acute and convalescent phases originated in the United States, Italy and Spain. T cells, B-cell-depleted T cells, or PBMCs provided the cDNA or gDNA that served as material.

Unmatched junction bases numbered 11, after V lost 4 bases and J lost 8 bases. This CDR3 contains 16 residues. Germline V gene sequence: CDR1 MDHEN, CDR2 SYDVKM. How the authors handled the data: It was from reference gene primer amplification that nucleated cell counts were estimated. Clones were read by immunoSEQ multiplex PCR, and TCRdb kept only the in-frame ones, dropping some. Clone size and V and J calls were adopted from that table, with D and trimming inferred from the DNA. The table has some 490,000 clones, 70% to 90% seen once. This chain joins TRBV28 and TRBJ1-2; 12 nucleotides match TRBD1. The sample comprised peripheral blood. The receptor comes from a human donor in a cohort sampled during active COVID-19. In nucleotides, the CDR3 is TGTGCCAGCAGTTCGGCGGGGGACAGGGGGCGCCTGGGCTACACCTTC. Translated, it gives CASSSAGDRGRLGYTF.